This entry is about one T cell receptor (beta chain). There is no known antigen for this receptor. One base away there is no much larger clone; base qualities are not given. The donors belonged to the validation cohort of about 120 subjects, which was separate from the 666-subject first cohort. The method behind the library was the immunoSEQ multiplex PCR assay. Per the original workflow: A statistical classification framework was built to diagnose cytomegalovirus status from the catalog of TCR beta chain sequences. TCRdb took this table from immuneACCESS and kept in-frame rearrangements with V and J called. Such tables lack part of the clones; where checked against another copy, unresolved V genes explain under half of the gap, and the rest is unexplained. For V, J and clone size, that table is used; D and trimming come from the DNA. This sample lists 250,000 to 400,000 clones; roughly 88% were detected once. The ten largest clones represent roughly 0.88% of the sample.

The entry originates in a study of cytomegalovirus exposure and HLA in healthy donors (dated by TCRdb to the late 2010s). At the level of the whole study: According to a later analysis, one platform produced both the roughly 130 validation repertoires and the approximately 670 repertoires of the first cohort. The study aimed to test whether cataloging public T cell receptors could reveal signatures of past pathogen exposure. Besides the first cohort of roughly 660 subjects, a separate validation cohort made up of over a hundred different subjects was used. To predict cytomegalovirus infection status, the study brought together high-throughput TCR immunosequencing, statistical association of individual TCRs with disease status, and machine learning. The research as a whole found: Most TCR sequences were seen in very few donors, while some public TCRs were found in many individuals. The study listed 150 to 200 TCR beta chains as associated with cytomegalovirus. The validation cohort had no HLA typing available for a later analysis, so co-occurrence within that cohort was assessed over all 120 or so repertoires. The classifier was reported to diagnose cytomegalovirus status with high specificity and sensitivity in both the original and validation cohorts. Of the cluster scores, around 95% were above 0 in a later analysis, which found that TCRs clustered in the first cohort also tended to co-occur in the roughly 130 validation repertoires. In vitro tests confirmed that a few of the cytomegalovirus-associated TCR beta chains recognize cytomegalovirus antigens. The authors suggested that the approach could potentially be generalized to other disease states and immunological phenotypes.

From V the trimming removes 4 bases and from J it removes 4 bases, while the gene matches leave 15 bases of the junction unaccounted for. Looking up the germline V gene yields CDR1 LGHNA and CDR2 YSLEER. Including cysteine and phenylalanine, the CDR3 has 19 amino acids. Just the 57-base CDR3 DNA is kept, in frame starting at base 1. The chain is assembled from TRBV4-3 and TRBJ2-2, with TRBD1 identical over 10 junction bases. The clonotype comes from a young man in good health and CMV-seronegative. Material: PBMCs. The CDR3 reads CASSPGPRTGGAGTGELFF. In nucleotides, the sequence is TGCGCCAGCAGCCCCGGACCTCGGACAGGGGGGGCAGGCACCGGGGAGCTGTTTTTT.